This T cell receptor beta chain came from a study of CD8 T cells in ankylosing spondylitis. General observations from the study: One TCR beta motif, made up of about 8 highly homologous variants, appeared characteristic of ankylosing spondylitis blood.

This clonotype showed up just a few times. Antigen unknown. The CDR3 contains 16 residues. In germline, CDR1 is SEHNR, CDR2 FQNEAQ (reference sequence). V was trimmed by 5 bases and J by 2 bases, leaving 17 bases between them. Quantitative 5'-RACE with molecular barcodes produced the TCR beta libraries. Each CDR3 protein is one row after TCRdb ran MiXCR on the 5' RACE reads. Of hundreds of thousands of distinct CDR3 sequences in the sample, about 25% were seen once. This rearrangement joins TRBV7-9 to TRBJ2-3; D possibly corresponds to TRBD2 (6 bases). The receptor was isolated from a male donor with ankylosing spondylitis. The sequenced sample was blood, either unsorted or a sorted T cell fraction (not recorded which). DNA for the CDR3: TGTGCCAGCAGCCCCATCGGGAGAGGGGACACAGATACGCAGTATTTT. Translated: CASSPIGRGDTDTQYF.